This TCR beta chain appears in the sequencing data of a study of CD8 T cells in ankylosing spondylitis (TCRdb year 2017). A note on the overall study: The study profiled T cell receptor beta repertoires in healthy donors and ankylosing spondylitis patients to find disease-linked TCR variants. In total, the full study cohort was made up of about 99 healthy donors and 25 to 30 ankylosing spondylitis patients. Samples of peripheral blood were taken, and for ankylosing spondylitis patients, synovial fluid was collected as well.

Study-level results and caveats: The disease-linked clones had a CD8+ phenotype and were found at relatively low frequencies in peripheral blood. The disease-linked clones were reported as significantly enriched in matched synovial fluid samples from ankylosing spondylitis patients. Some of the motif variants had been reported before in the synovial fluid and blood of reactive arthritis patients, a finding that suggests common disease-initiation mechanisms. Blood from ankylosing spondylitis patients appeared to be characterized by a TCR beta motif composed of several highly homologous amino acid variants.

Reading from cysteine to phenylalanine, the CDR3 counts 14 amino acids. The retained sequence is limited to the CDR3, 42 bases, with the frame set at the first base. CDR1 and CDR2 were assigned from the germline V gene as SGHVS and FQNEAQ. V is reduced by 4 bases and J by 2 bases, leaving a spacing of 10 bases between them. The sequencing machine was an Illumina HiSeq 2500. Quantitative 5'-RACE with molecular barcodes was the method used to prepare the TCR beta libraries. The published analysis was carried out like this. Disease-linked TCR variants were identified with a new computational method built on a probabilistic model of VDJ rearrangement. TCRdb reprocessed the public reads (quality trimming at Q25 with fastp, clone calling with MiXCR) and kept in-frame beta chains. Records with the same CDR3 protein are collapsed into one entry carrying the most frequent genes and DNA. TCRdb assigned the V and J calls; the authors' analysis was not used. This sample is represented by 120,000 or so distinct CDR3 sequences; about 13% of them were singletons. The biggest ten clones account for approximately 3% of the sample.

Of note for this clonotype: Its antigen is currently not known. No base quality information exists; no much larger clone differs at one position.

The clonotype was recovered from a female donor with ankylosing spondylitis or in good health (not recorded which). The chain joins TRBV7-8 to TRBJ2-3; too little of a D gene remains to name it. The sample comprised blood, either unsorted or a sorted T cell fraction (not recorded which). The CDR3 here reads CASSSNVFTDTQYF. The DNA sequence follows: TGTGCCAGCAGCTCCAACGTCTTCACAGATACGCAGTATTTT.